This TCR beta chain was recorded in a study of blood T cell repertoires in COVID-19. Study background: The analysed material was cDNA or gDNA that came from T cells, B-cell-depleted T cells, or PBMCs.

This CDR3 is 16 amino acids long. The V and J ends lost 3 bases and 3 bases respectively, with 15 bases between them. Germline V gene data show CDR1 as SEHNR and CDR2 as FQNEAQ (reference sequence). This clone was observed once. Using immunoSEQ multiplex PCR, the repertoire was profiled, and TCRdb retains in-frame clones only, with some absent. The sample has 100,000 to 120,000 clones; 70% to 90% are singletons. The sequence was obtained from a human donor in a cohort sampled during active COVID-19. The sample consisted of peripheral blood. This rearrangement joins TRBV7-9 to TRBJ1-5; D remains ambiguous. Written as DNA, the CDR3 is TGTGCCAGCAGCTTGTCTTGGCAGGAGGCCAATCAGCCCCAGCATTTT. It codes for CASSLSWQEANQPQHF.